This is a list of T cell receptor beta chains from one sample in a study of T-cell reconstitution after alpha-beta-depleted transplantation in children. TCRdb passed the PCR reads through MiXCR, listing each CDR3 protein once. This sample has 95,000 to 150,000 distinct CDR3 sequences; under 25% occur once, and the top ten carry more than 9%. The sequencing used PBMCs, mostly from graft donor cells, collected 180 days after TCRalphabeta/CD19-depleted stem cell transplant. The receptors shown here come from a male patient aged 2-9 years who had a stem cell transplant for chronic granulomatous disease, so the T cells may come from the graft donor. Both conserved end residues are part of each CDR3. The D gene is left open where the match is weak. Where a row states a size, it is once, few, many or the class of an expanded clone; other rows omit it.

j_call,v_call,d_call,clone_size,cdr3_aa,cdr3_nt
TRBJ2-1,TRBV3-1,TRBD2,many,CASSQTKGLAGIHEQFF,TGTGCCAGCAGCCAAACCAAGGGACTAGCGGGTATCCATGAGCAGTTCTTC
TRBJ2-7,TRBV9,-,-,CASSVDGGTSYEQYF,TGTGCCAGCAGCGTAGACGGCGGGACCTCCTACGAGCAGTACTTC
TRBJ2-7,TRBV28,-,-,CASSFQGWNEQYF,TGTGCCAGCAGTTTCCAGGGGTGGAACGAGCAGTACTTC
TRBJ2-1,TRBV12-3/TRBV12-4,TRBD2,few,CASSLGTSLAYSYNEQFF,TGTGCCAGCAGTTTAGGGACTAGCCTAGCCTACTCCTACAATGAGCAGTTCTTC
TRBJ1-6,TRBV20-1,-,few,CSARAGSPLHF,TGCAGTGCTAGAGCCGGGTCACCCCTCCACTTT
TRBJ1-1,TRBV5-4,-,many,CASSQSNRVTEAFF,TGTGCCAGCAGCCAATCGAACAGGGTCACTGAAGCTTTCTTT
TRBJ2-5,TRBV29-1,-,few,CALLQADFQETQYF,TGCGCCCTCCTCCAGGCCGATTTCCAAGAGACCCAGTACTTC
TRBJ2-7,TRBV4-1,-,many,CASSQIRDYEQYF,TGCGCCAGCAGCCAAATCAGAGACTACGAGCAGTACTTC
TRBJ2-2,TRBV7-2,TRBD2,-,CASSSSAGGDTGELFF,TGTGCCAGCAGCTCTTCAGCGGGAGGAGACACCGGGGAGCTGTTTTTT
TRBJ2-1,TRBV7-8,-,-,CASSLATGSGEVGSYNEQFF,TGTGCCAGCAGCTTAGCTACGGGGAGCGGAGAGGTTGGCTCCTACAATGAGCAGTTCTTC
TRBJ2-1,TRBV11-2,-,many,CASSFELSYNEQFF,TGTGCCAGCAGCTTCGAGCTTTCCTACAATGAGCAGTTCTTC
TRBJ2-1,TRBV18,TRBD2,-,CASSPSLLADHSEGSYNEQFF,TGTGCCAGCTCACCCTCGCTCCTAGCGGATCACTCCGAGGGCTCCTACAATGAGCAGTTCTTC
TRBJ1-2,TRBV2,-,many,CASTLRVNYGYTF,TGTGCCAGCACCCTCAGGGTTAACTATGGCTACACCTTC
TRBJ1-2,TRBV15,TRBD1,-,CATSSSGGYGYTF,TGTGCCACCAGCAGCTCAGGGGGCTATGGCTACACCTTC
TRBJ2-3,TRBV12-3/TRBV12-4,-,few,CASREISSTDTQYF,TGTGCCAGCAGAGAGATCTCTAGCACAGATACGCAGTATTTT
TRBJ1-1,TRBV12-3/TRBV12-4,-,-,CASSFIANTEAFF,TGTGCCAGCAGTTTTATAGCGAACACTGAAGCTTTCTTT
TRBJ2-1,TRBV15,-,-,CATSDGYNEQFF,TGTGCCACCAGCGATGGTTACAATGAGCAGTTCTTC
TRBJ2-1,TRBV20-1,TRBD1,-,CSASPGTGMFLYNEQFF,TGCAGTGCTAGTCCCGGGACAGGAATGTTTTTATACAATGAGCAGTTCTTC
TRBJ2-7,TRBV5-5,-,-,CASSWAGPPYEQYF,TGTGCCAGCAGCTGGGCGGGTCCTCCCTACGAGCAGTACTTC
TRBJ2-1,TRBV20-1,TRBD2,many,CSAGTGLAGNEQFF,TGCAGTGCGGGCACGGGACTAGCGGGAAATGAGCAGTTCTTC
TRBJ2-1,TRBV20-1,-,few,CSARDLGRGRQFF,TGCAGTGCTAGAGATCTGGGGCGGGGTAGGCAGTTCTTC
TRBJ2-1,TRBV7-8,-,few,CASSMGLSSYNEQFF,TGTGCCAGCAGCATGGGGTTAAGCTCCTACAATGAGCAGTTCTTC
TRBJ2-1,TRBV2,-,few,CASSDYNEQFF,TGTGCCAGCTCAGATTACAATGAGCAGTTCTTC
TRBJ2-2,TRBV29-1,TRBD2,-,CSVAGTSGRNLTGELFF,TGCAGCGTAGCCGGGACTAGCGGGAGGAATCTCACCGGGGAGCTGTTTTTT
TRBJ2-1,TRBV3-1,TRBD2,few,CASSTSGLAVYNEQFF,TGTGCCAGCAGCACCTCGGGACTAGCGGTATACAATGAGCAGTTCTTC
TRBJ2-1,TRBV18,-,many,CASSPMAKHNEQFF,TGTGCCAGCTCACCAATGGCAAAACACAATGAGCAGTTCTTC
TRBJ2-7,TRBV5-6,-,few,CASSWDSYEQYF,TGTGCCAGCAGCTGGGACTCCTACGAGCAGTACTTC
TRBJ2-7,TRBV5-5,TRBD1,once,CASSLRTGGTYEQYF,TGTGCCAGCAGCTTGAGAACAGGGGGGACCTACGAGCAGTACTTC
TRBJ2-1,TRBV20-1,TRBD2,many,CSAPPLAGYNEQFF,TGCAGTGCCCCCCCACTAGCGGGATACAATGAGCAGTTCTTC
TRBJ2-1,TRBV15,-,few,CATSSSGDGYNEQFF,TGTGCCACCAGCTCCTCCGGAGACGGCTACAATGAGCAGTTCTTC
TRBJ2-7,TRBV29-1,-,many,CSVQIQSYEQYF,TGCAGCGTTCAAATTCAGAGCTACGAGCAGTACTTC
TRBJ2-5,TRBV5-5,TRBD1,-,CASRHRGGGETQYF,TGTGCCAGCAGACACAGGGGTGGGGGAGAGACCCAGTACTTC
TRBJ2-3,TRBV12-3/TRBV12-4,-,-,CASCSSSRSSTDTQYF,TGTGCCAGCTGTTCTTCATCCAGATCTAGCACAGATACGCAGTATTTT
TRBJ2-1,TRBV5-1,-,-,CASSLDPGLASDEQFF,TGCGCCAGCAGCTTGGACCCGGGACTTGCAAGCGATGAGCAGTTCTTC
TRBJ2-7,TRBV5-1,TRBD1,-,CASSLRTGVSYEQYF,TGCGCCAGCAGCTTGAGGACAGGGGTATCCTACGAGCAGTACTTC
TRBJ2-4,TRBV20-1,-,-,CSAPGTPIAKNIQYF,TGCAGTGCTCCCGGGACCCCGATAGCCAAAAACATTCAGTACTTC
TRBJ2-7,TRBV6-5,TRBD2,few,CASSSSGGYSYEQYF,TGTGCCAGCAGTTCTAGCGGGGGGTACTCCTACGAGCAGTACTTC
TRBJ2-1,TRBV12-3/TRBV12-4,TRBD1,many,CASSLRTGDEQFF,TGTGCCAGCAGTTTAAGGACAGGGGATGAGCAGTTCTTC
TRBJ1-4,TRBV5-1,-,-,CASSFGTSATNEKLFF,TGCGCCAGCAGCTTTGGGACATCAGCAACTAATGAAAAACTGTTTTTT
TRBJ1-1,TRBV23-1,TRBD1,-,CASSQSRQGNTEAFF,TGCGCCAGCAGTCAATCCAGACAGGGGAACACTGAAGCTTTCTTT
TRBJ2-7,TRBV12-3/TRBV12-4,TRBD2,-,CASSSAGTSGRREQYF,TGTGCCAGCAGTTCGGCTGGGACTAGCGGGAGGCGAGAGCAGTACTTC
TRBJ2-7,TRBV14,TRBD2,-,CASSQGRGAGVTYEQYF,TGTGCCAGCAGCCAAGGACGGGGAGCGGGGGTTACCTACGAGCAGTACTTC
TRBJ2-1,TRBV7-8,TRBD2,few,CASSKREAGNEQFF,TGTGCCAGCAGCAAGCGGGAGGCCGGTAATGAGCAGTTCTTC
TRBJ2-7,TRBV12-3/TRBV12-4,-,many,CASRGFSSYEQYF,TGTGCCAGCAGGGGGTTTTCTTCCTACGAGCAGTACTTC
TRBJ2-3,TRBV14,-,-,CASSPHRALADTQYF,TGTGCCAGCAGCCCACACAGGGCCTTGGCAGATACGCAGTATTTT
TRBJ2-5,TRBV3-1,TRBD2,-,CASSQVELAGVGTQYF,TGTGCCAGCAGCCAAGTTGAACTAGCGGGTGTTGGGACCCAGTACTTC
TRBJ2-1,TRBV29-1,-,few,CSARGRLVYNEQFF,TGCAGCGCGAGGGGGAGACTAGTATACAATGAGCAGTTCTTC
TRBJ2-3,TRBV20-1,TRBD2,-,CSASGAGVGTDTQYF,TGCAGTGCTAGCGGGGCGGGAGTAGGCACAGATACGCAGTATTTT
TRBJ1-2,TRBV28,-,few,CASSFGRNYGYTF,TGTGCCAGCAGTTTCGGCAGGAACTATGGCTACACCTTC
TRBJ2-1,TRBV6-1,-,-,CASSELARAYNEQFF,TGTGCCAGCAGTGAACTAGCGAGGGCCTACAATGAGCAGTTCTTC
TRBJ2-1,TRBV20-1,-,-,CSSRRGRSYNEQFF,TGCAGTTCCCGTCGGGGGAGATCCTACAATGAGCAGTTCTTC
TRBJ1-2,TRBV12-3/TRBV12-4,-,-,CASSFPRGGGYTF,TGTGCCAGCAGTTTTCCCAGGGGCGGTGGCTACACCTTC
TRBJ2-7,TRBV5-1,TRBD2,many,CASSPTAAGVYEQYF,TGCGCCAGCAGCCCCACGGCAGCGGGAGTCTACGAGCAGTACTTC
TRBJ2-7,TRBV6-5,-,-,CASSYSSLAGQTYEQYF,TGTGCCAGCAGTTACTCGAGTCTGGCAGGCCAGACCTACGAGCAGTACTTC
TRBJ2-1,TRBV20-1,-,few,CSAVSGESSYNEQFF,TGCAGTGCCGTTAGCGGTGAGAGCTCCTACAATGAGCAGTTCTTC
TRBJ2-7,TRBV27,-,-,CASSFEGTGAYEQYF,TGTGCCAGCAGTTTTGAAGGGACGGGCGCCTACGAGCAGTACTTC
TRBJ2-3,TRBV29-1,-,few,CSVEDVRGLRGTDTQYF,TGCAGCGTTGAAGATGTACGCGGGTTGAGAGGCACAGATACGCAGTATTTT